This is a list of T cell receptor beta chains from one sample in a study of monozygotic twins with inflammatory bowel disease. TCRdb reprocessed the 5' RACE reads, with one entry per CDR3 protein and no DNA. The listing records approximately 40,000 distinct CDR3 sequences. The source material was blood. The receptor source for this set is a human donor with ulcerative colitis or Crohn's disease, or a healthy co-twin of an affected twin (not recorded which). Both conserved end residues are part of each CDR3.

CASSIASGGSYNEQFF,TRBJ2-1,TRBV28
CATSRVQDRRDTQYF,TRBJ2-3,TRBV15
CASSLATPPKTQYF,TRBJ2-5,TRBV7-9
CASSGTWEFNTGELFF,TRBJ2-2,TRBV27
CASSTRLAGAPENIQYF,TRBJ2-4,TRBV19
CASSIDPGRQQYF,TRBJ2-7,TRBV19
CASSLAGDSNYGYTF,TRBJ1-2,TRBV5-1
CASSDPRDLGTDTQYF,TRBJ2-3,TRBV5-1
CASSLVGSSEQYF,TRBJ2-7,TRBV7-6
CATSPERGPHTGELFF,TRBJ2-2,TRBV24-1
CASSPLVIRERGMNTQYF,TRBJ2-3,TRBV18
CASRPPDRMNTEAFF,TRBJ1-1,TRBV4-1
CASSSVEQGTGELFF,TRBJ2-2,TRBV7-9
CSARPGQLVGSYNSPLHF,TRBJ1-6,TRBV20-1
CSSTGQGGYEQYF,TRBJ2-7,TRBV29-1
CASSVLRGSETQYF,TRBJ2-5,TRBV6-5
CATSRGRAEGEQYF,TRBJ2-7,TRBV15
CSARGRGPPTEQYF,TRBJ2-7,TRBV20-1
CASGGDEDTQYF,TRBJ2-3,TRBV5-1
CASKGAGSSNQPQHF,TRBJ1-5,TRBV12-3/TRBV12-4
CASRMSGVEETQYF,TRBJ2-5,TRBV7-2
CASNLTPTRDAMNTEAFF,TRBJ1-1,TRBV12-3/TRBV12-4
CSARGPTDFQGGTQYF,TRBJ2-5,TRBV20-1
CASSLNRVNGELFF,TRBJ2-2,TRBV7-3
CASSDSGSAGELFF,TRBJ2-2,TRBV6-4
CSASDGAGELFF,TRBJ2-2,TRBV20-1
CASSFSRDEGSQHF,TRBJ1-5,TRBV6-2/TRBV6-3
CASRDVVVFGETQYF,TRBJ2-5,TRBV6-2/TRBV6-3
CASSPRGVPGNTIYF,TRBJ1-3,TRBV28
CASSFGGILGDTQYF,TRBJ2-3,TRBV7-2
CASSLGSSSGFSSYEQYF,TRBJ2-7,TRBV11-2
CASSLGRTSGSNEQFF,TRBJ2-1,TRBV12-3/TRBV12-4
CASSLMALKGELFF,TRBJ2-2,TRBV7-3
CASSPRVPATEKLGGYTF,TRBJ1-2,TRBV18
CASSEGFAPETQYF,TRBJ2-5,TRBV6-1
CASSHGGPRANEKLFF,TRBJ1-4,TRBV7-9
CSARGQAGDYSNQPQHF,TRBJ1-5,TRBV20-1
CASSKTGEGDTQYF,TRBJ2-3,TRBV6-6
CASSLRGVAQETQYF,TRBJ2-5,TRBV7-2
CASVPGQGNEQFF,TRBJ2-1,TRBV28
CASSMSGNGYTF,TRBJ1-2,TRBV6-2/TRBV6-3
CAISVTDKETQYF,TRBJ2-5,TRBV10-3
CASSLSGIRSYEQYF,TRBJ2-7,TRBV27
CASTETAYEQYF,TRBJ2-7,TRBV7-9
CASSPRTSGSPDTQYF,TRBJ2-3,TRBV5-4
CASSQYAAGFVGRAYNEQFF,TRBJ2-1,TRBV14
CAILDRGDTGELFF,TRBJ2-2,TRBV10-3